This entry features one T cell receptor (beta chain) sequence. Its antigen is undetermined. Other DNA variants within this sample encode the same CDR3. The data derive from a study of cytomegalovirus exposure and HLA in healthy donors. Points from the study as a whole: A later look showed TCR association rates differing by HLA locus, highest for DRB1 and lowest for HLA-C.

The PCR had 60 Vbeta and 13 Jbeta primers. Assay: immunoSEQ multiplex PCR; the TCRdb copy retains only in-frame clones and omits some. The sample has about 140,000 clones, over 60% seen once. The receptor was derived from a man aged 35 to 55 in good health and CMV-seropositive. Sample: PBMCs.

DNA of the CDR3: TGCAGCGTTGAAAGGGACAGCTACGAGCAGTACTTC. Amino acid sequence: CSVERDSYEQYF. The chain combines TRBV29-1 with TRBJ2-7; 7 nucleotides match TRBD1. V lost 2 bases, J lost 3 bases, and 1 base stayed unmatched. Germline CDR1 is SQVTM and CDR2 is ANQGSEA. The CDR3 extends over 12 amino acids.